This T cell receptor (beta chain) stems from a study of blood T cell repertoires in COVID-19. Measured with immunoSEQ multiplex PCR; TCRdb has only the in-frame clones, and not every one. Among a few hundred thousand clones listed, roughly four fifths were seen once. The participants were between about 18 and 95 years old and came from roughly 24 US areas. The germline V gene encodes CDR1 LNHDA and CDR2 SQIVND (reference sequence). Trimming removed 6 bases at V and 7 bases at J, with 13 bases between. This CDR3 comprises 13 residues. This receptor was obtained from a man aged 45-65 years who had recovered from COVID-19. This sequence joins TRBV19 and TRBJ2-1; no clear D. Sequencing was carried out using PBMCs or T cells enriched from blood (not recorded which). CDR3 loop: CASSNVQTNEQFF. In DNA, the CDR3 is TGTGCCAGTAGCAACGTACAGACGAATGAGCAGTTCTTC.